One and the same sample provided the 30 T cell receptor beta chains below, sequenced in a study of shared clonotypes between healthy human individuals. Terminally differentiated effector memory CD45RA+ cells were left out of the naive CD8 fraction, which was CD45RO-negative and positively selected for CCR7. Measured with immunoSEQ multiplex PCR; TCRdb has only the in-frame clones, and not every one. The sample has about 2 million clones, about 95% seen once. Sequenced input: naive CD8+ T cells sorted from blood. The receptor set was obtained from a man aged 18-30 years in good health.

The chain is built from TRBV4-3 and TRBJ2-2; either TRBD1 or TRBD2 may supply D (5 bases each). Germline V CDR1 and CDR2: LGHNA, YSLEER. The V and J ends lost 4 bases and 7 bases respectively, with 16 bases between them. This CDR3 spans 15 amino acids. This CDR3 reads CASSLSIGTDGELFF. CDR3 nucleotides: TGCGCCAGCAGCCTGAGTATCGGGACGGACGGGGAGCTGTTTTTT.

This clone was picked up one time. This chain connects TRBV5-1 to TRBJ1-2; possible D gene TRBD1, 5 bases. Trimming pared 0 bases from V and 8 bases from J, leaving 11 bases between. Germline V gene data show CDR1 as SGHRS and CDR2 as YFSETQ. The CDR3 sequence is 13 residues long. The CDR3 region is CASSLGQSDGYTF. As DNA, the CDR3 is TGCGCCAGCAGCTTGGGACAGTCTGACGGCTACACCTTC. Looking up the rest from reference TRBV5-1 and TRBJ1-2 gives the full variable domain: KAGVTQTPRYLIKTRGQQVTLSCSPISGHRSVSWYQQTPGQGLQFLFEYFSETQRNKGNFPGRFSGRQFSNSRSEMNVSTLELGDSALYLCASSLGQSDGYTFGSGTRLTVV.

Only one count was recorded for this clone. As DNA, the CDR3 is TGCGCCAGCAGCCAAGAAACGGGGTTTAATCAGCCCCAGCATTTT. Translation gives CASSQETGFNQPQHF. The V call is TRBV4-1, the J call TRBJ1-5; no clear D gene. The CDR3 is 15 amino acids. V dropped 0 bases and J dropped 4 bases, with 10 bases sitting between them. Per the germline V gene, CDR1 is MGHRA and CDR2 is YSYEKL.

The V call is TRBV6-5, the J call TRBJ1-1, with D unclear. This CDR3 is 13 amino acids long. Germline loops: CDR1 MNHEY, CDR2 SVGAGI. The germline V and J ends were trimmed by 0 bases and 6 bases, with 8 bases remaining between them. DNA of the CDR3: TGTGCCAGCAGTTACTCGGTAGGATCTGAAGCTTTCTTT. Protein sequence: CASSYSVGSEAFF.

The genes are TRBV27 and TRBJ2-7; weak D call: TRBD1 (6 bases). This CDR3 is 13 amino acids long. V lost 6 bases, J lost 3 bases, and 12 bases lay in between. Germline V gives CDR1 MNHEY, CDR2 SMNVEV (reference sequence). The CDR3 DNA is TGTGCCAGCAGCGACAGGATAGACTACGAGCAGTACTTC. This encodes CASSDRIDYEQYF.

The rearrangement joins TRBV7-9 to TRBJ2-1; TRBD2 might be the D (5 bases). From germline, CDR1 is SEHNR and CDR2 FQNEAQ (reference sequence). The CDR3 has 14 residues. Trimming removed 4 bases from V and 5 bases from J, with 12 bases in between. The CDR3 DNA sequence: TGTGCCAGCAGCTCACAAGAGCGGCACAATGAGCAGTTCTTC. It translates to CASSSQERHNEQFF.

The CDR3 loop reads CASSLGTGEADTQYF. The CDR3 bases are TGCGCCAGCAGCCTGGGGACAGGGGAGGCTGATACGCAGTATTTT. This chain links TRBV5-1 with TRBJ2-3, with 10 bases that match TRBD1. This CDR3 spans 15 amino acids. Germline V lookup: CDR1 SGHRS, CDR2 YFSETQ. The junction had 8 bases not matched to a gene; V was cut back by 4 bases and J by 6 bases.

This rearrangement joins TRBV30 to TRBJ2-1; 7 bases align to TRBD2. The CDR3 runs 21 residues. CDR1 is GTSNPN and CDR2 is SVGIG in the germline V gene (reference sequence). The junction had 24 bases not matched to a gene; V was cut back by 4 bases and J by 0 bases. The CDR3 is CAWTVVGLAGALRSSYNEQFF. The CDR3 DNA sequence: TGTGCCTGGACCGTGGTGGGCTTGGCGGGAGCCCTACGTAGCTCCTACAATGAGCAGTTCTTC.

The rearrangement uses TRBV4-1 and TRBJ1-2; D is possibly TRBD1 (5 bases). The length of the CDR3 is 15 residues. CDR1 and CDR2 from the germline V gene are MGHRA and YSYEKL. V was shortened by 0 bases and J by 6 bases, with 14 bases between the two germline ends. The CDR3 sequence: CASSQERGFKDGYTF. CDR3 DNA sequence: TGCGCCAGCAGCCAAGAAAGGGGATTCAAGGATGGCTACACCTTC.

The J gene is TRBJ1-2, the V gene TRBV9; D might be TRBD1 (6 bases). Per germline, CDR1 SGDLS and CDR2 YYNGEE. This CDR3 is built from 13 residues. V was shortened by 5 bases and J by 6 bases, with 14 bases between the two germline ends. The CDR3 protein is CASRATGMNGYTF. DNA for the CDR3: TGTGCCAGCAGGGCCACAGGGATGAATGGCTACACCTTC.

The chain uses TRBV30 and TRBJ1-5, with D hard to call. This CDR3 comprises 16 residues. CDR1 and CDR2 from the germline V gene are GTSNPN and SVGIG (reference sequence). V gave up 1 base and J gave up 3 bases, with 16 bases separating them. The CDR3 spells CAWSDDWGRDNQPQHF. CDR3 DNA: TGTGCCTGGAGTGACGATTGGGGTAGGGACAATCAGCCCCAGCATTTT.

The chain couples TRBV4-2 to TRBJ1-6; the match to TRBD1 covers 7 bases. The J segment lost 8 bases and the V segment lost 4 bases, leaving 8 bases of the junction unmatched. There are 15 residues in the CDR3. The V gene's germline CDR1 is LGHNA and CDR2 YNFKEQ. This CDR3 reads CASSPSVRGDSPLHF. For the CDR3, the DNA is TGTGCCAGCAGCCCCTCGGTCAGGGGGGATTCACCCCTCCACTTT.

This clone appeared once. V and J are TRBV19 and TRBJ2-7; D is unresolved. V lost 3 bases and J 4 bases, leaving 16 bases between the germline ends. In germline, CDR1 is LNHDA, CDR2 SQIVND (reference sequence). The CDR3 has 15 residues. CDR3 nucleotide sequence: TGTGCCAGTAGTATCGGGTCCCTCGGTGCTTACGAGCAGTACTTC. This encodes CASSIGSLGAYEQYF.

With regard to this clone: The sample has other DNA sequences that encode this CDR3 too. The chain recombines TRBV28 with TRBJ1-5; D gene uncertain. Trimming left V 5 bases short and J 7 bases short, with 12 bases between. CDR3 length: 13 amino acids. In germline, CDR1 is MDHEN, CDR2 SYDVKM. The CDR3 region is CASSLIEGQPQHF. The CDR3 bases are TGTGCCAGCAGTCTTATAGAAGGGCAGCCCCAGCATTTT.

V is TRBV19 and J is TRBJ2-3; TRBD1 matches 8 bases. The CDR3 spans 15 residues. From germline, CDR1 is LNHDA and CDR2 SQIVND (reference sequence). With V trimmed by 5 bases and J by 0 bases, 4 bases remained unmatched. The DNA for the CDR3 is TGTGCCAGTAGTCCTCGGGACAGGAGCACAGATACGCAGTATTTT. Amino acids: CASSPRDRSTDTQYF.

This sequence joins TRBV5-1 and TRBJ2-3; 8 bases are a match to TRBD2. Germline trimming cut 5 bases from V and 5 bases from J; bases unmatched to any gene: 4. Germline CDR1 SGHRS, CDR2 YFSETQ. The CDR3 sequence is 13 residues long. The CDR3 region has the DNA TGCGCCAGCAGGGGGAGCGGGGGAGATACGCAGTATTTT. This encodes CASRGSGGDTQYF.

As for this clone: Other nucleotide sequences in the sample specify the same CDR3. Here the CDR3 DNA reads TGTGCCAGCAGTTTGGGACAGGGAAGCACAGATACGCAGTATTTT. Translation: CASSLGQGSTDTQYF. The chain uses TRBV27 and TRBJ2-3, with TRBD1 identical over 9 bases. Trimming took 3 bases from V and 0 from J; bases not matched to a gene: 1. The germline CDR1 and CDR2 sequences are MNHEY and SMNVEV (reference sequence). The CDR3 extends over 15 amino acids.

The chain combines TRBV28 with TRBJ2-7; 8 bases are shared with TRBD1. The CDR3 totals 15 residues. With V trimmed by 6 bases and J by 0 bases, 7 bases remained unmatched. CDR1 MDHEN and CDR2 SYDVKM come from the germline V gene. The CDR3 here is CASSAQGAASYEQYF. The CDR3 nucleotides read TGTGCCAGCAGCGCTCAGGGGGCGGCCTCCTACGAGCAGTACTTC.

The rearrangement uses TRBV7-9 and TRBJ1-4, with unresolved D. The germline V gene has CDR1 SEHNR and CDR2 FQNEAQ (reference sequence). The CDR3 length is 11 residues. V dropped 5 bases and J dropped 8 bases, with 6 bases sitting between them. CDR3 region: CASSALEKLFF. Here the CDR3 DNA reads TGTGCCAGCAGCGCGTTAGAAAAACTGTTTTTT. Filled out from reference TRBV7-9 and TRBJ1-4, the complete variable domain reads DTGVSQNPRHKITKRGQNVTFRCDPISEHNRLYWYRQTLGQGPEFLTYFQNEAQLEKSRLLSDRFSAERPKGSFSTLEIQRTEQGDSAMYLCASSALEKLFFGSGTQLSVL.

The sample holds one count of this clone. The same CDR3 is also encoded by other DNA sequences in this sample. This chain connects TRBV11-2 to TRBJ2-5, with D unresolved. V lost 0 bases and J lost 4, with 12 bases in between. The CDR3 sequence is 15 residues long. The germline gives CDR1 SGHAT, CDR2 FQNNGV. In DNA, the CDR3 is TGTGCCAGCAGCTTAGAGTTATCAGGCGGAGAGACCCAGTACTTC. Translated, it gives CASSLELSGGETQYF. The entire variable domain, with the rest obtained from reference TRBV11-2 and TRBJ2-5, is as follows: EAGVAQSPRYKIIEKRQSVAFWCNPISGHATLYWYQQILGQGPKLLIQFQNNGVVDDSQLPKDRFSAERLKGVDSTLKIQPAKLEDSAVYLCASSLELSGGETQYFGPGTRLLVL.

Turning to this clone: The identical CDR3 is also encoded by other nucleotide sequences in the sample. This rearrangement joins TRBV6-6 to TRBJ2-5; 7 bases fit TRBD1. With 0 bases clipped from V and 5 bases from J, the junction kept 3 bases outside the gene matches. This CDR3 is 14 amino acids long. The germline gives CDR1 MNHNY, CDR2 SVGAGI (reference sequence). CDR3 protein: CASSYSRGQETQYF. The CDR3 region has the DNA TGTGCCAGCAGTTACTCAAGGGGGCAGGAGACCCAGTACTTC.

The chain is built from TRBV4-1 and TRBJ2-4; tentative D call: TRBD2 (5 bases). The CDR3 consists of 15 residues. The germline V gene has CDR1 MGHRA and CDR2 YSYEKL. V was shortened by 2 bases and J by 1 base, with 9 bases between the two germline ends. This CDR3 is CASSQLWRAKNIQYF. CDR3 in DNA: TGCGCCAGCAGCCAACTGTGGAGGGCCAAAAACATTCAGTACTTC.

This chain connects TRBV5-6 to TRBJ2-7; possibly TRBD2 for D (5 bases). Trimming shortened V by 0 bases and J by 2 bases, and 9 bases separated the two germline ends. CDR3 length equals 14 residues. Germline V gene lookup returns CDR1 SGHDT and CDR2 YYEEEE. This chain's CDR3 is CASSLAGKAYEQYF. The CDR3 nucleotides are TGTGCCAGCAGCTTGGCCGGGAAGGCCTACGAGCAGTACTTC.

The V call is TRBV7-9, the J call TRBJ2-1, with 7 positions matching TRBD1. The germline V gene has CDR1 SEHNR and CDR2 FQNEAQ (reference sequence). The CDR3 has 15 amino acids. The trim removed 5 bases at V and 2 bases at J, leaving 6 bases unmatched. As DNA, the CDR3 is TGTGCCAGCAGCGGTAGGACAGGTCCCTACAATGAGCAGTTCTTC. It codes for CASSGRTGPYNEQFF.

CDR3 region: CASSHTGSTYNSPLHF. CDR3 coding DNA: TGTGCCAGCAGCCACACAGGGAGTACCTATAATTCACCCCTCCACTTT. This chain connects TRBV4-2 to TRBJ1-6; D may be TRBD1 (6 bases). Germline V gene data show CDR1 as LGHNA and CDR2 as YNFKEQ. This CDR3 has 16 residues. The V gene lost 3 bases and the J gene lost 2 bases, with 11 bases spanning the gap.

This chain links TRBV2 with TRBJ2-2, with D possibly TRBD1 on 6 matching bases. This CDR3 has 14 residues. The germline V and J ends were trimmed by 6 bases and 3 bases, with 11 bases remaining between them. Germline V CDR1 and CDR2: SNHLY, FYNNEI. The CDR3 is CASSPTGYTGELFF. CDR3 nucleotides: TGTGCCAGCAGCCCGACAGGATACACCGGGGAGCTGTTTTTT. Variable domain in full (rest from reference TRBV2 and TRBJ2-2): EPEVTQTPSHQVTQMGQEVILRCVPISNHLYFYWYRQILGQKVEFLVSFYNNEISEKSEIFDDQFSVERPDGSNFTLKIRSTKLEDSAMYFCASSPTGYTGELFFGEGSRLTVL.

Points on this clone: Other DNA sequences in this specimen translate into the identical CDR3. The V call is TRBV7-9, the J call TRBJ2-1; D uncertain. Germline CDR1 is SEHNR and CDR2 is FQNEAQ (reference sequence). Trimming stripped 0 bases from V and 2 bases from J, with 8 bases between. The CDR3 totals 15 residues. The CDR3 coding sequence is TGTGCCAGCAGCTTAGCGGAAGGGACCTACAATGAGCAGTTCTTC. As protein: CASSLAEGTYNEQFF.

The rearrangement joins TRBV4-1 to TRBJ1-1, with a weak D call TRBD1 (5 bases). Trimming took 4 bases from V and 4 from J, leaving 10 bases between them. Germline V gene lookup returns CDR1 MGHRA and CDR2 YSYEKL. The CDR3 consists of 13 residues. The CDR3 spells CASSRHGGTEAFF. The DNA of the CDR3 is TGCGCCAGCAGCCGCCACGGGGGCACTGAAGCTTTCTTT.

The genes are TRBV27 and TRBJ2-1; 9 nucleotides match TRBD2. Germline trimming cut 3 bases from V and 7 bases from J; bases unmatched to any gene: 4. This CDR3 has 14 amino acids. The germline CDR1 and CDR2 sequences are MNHEY and SMNVEV (reference sequence). CDR3 loop: CASSFLSGGNEQFF. DNA of the CDR3: TGTGCCAGCAGTTTCCTTAGCGGGGGTAATGAGCAGTTCTTC.

The rearrangement links TRBV6-1 to TRBJ1-3; D ambiguous. The CDR3 is made up of 16 amino acids. CDR1 and CDR2 from the germline V gene are MNHNS and SASEGT. V dropped 1 base and J dropped 0 bases, with 10 bases sitting between them. The CDR3 is CASSEVGRYSGNTIYF. CDR3 bases: TGTGCCAGCAGTGAAGTCGGCAGGTACTCTGGAAACACCATATATTTT.